This TCR beta chain appears in the sequencing data of a study of prognosis after radiotherapy for stage I lung cancer (dated by TCRdb to the early 2020s). Some background on the complete study: Between early 2018 and 2019, 20 or so patients with stage I NSCLC were enrolled in Nanjing, China. Among the enrolled patients, approximately 13 had newly diagnosed primary stage I lung tumors, while roughly five had oligometastatic NSCLC following surgical resection of the primary tumor. Every patient was deemed medically inoperable, over 10 because of comorbidities and more than five because they refused surgery. The cohort included 10 to 15 men and more than 5 women, with a median age of approximately 73 years and a range of about 53 to 95 years. On tumor histology, fewer than 15 patients had adenocarcinoma and six or seven had squamous cell carcinoma. Image-guided IMRT or VMAT was used to deliver SBRT in 3 to 5 fractions at a biologically effective dose of at least 100 Gy. No patient received concurrent therapy alongside SBRT. Distant metastases were developed by four of the 19 patients after SBRT, at a median of about seven months, whereas no significant progression was observed in the other 15 patients. The study profiled peripheral blood TCR beta repertoires from stage I NSCLC patients before and after stereotactic body radiotherapy and related them to distant failure. The study took one blood sample before SBRT and one after SBRT from each of approximately 20 patients and sequenced all 40 or so samples.

The TCR beta CDR3 region was amplified from genomic DNA by two rounds of multiplex PCR. The first PCR round used primers specific to each TRBV and TRBJ gene, with sequences filed in Chinese patent CN105087789A. The second PCR round used universal primers. The Roche High Pure PCR Template Preparation Kit was used to extract genomic DNA from the frozen PBMCs. An Illumina HiSeq 3000 was used to sequence the libraries paired-end with 151 bp reads. The authors' analysis ran thus. CutAdapt was used to remove raw reads lacking the multiplex PCR primer sequences. High-quality paired reads were merged into contigs with PEAR. MiXCR assigned TRB V, D and J gene segments to each contig by aligning to reference sequences. CDR3 sequences were clustered by base quality and sequence similarity to remove sequencing errors. Diversity was calculated as Shannon entropy divided by the natural log of the number of productive TCR sequences. Clonality was defined as one minus Shannon entropy divided by the natural log of the number of unique clonotypes. Using the Youden index from ROC curves, the researchers picked the repertoire-metric cut-offs for progression-free survival, and all analyses were carried out in R 3.5.3. Clones were called with MiXCR by TCRdb after fastp trimmed the public reads at Q25, and only in-frame beta chains were retained. Rows with a matching CDR3 protein are joined into one entry that keeps the most common DNA and genes. The V and J calls were not made by the authors but by TCRdb's processing. Recorded for this sample are more than 30,000 distinct CDR3 sequences; about 42% of them occurred a single time. The ten top clones hold 15% of the sample.

General study outcomes and caveats: Differences by metastasis status were reportedly seen in TRBV and TRBJ usage frequencies, involving two V genes at baseline and, after SBRT, nine V genes and two J genes. Post-SBRT Shannon entropy and its change from baseline were lower in patients who developed distant metastases; baseline Shannon entropy was not associated with metastases. After SBRT, the count of unique TCR clones dropped from a median of roughly 10,000 beforehand to roughly 7,100 afterward (Wilcoxon paired P=0.011). The study was limited by the small cohort and short follow-up, and independent validation of the study findings is required. Whether the expanded TCR clones were tumor-specific was not determined. No adjustment for multiple comparisons was applied to any of the reported P values.

A remark on this clonotype: Its antigen remains unidentified. It differs at one base from a far larger clone, so likely a read error.

A history of other malignancies or of prior chemotherapy or radiotherapy was absent in all patients, and node-negative disease was shown on CT and PET/CT in all patients. At each of two time points, approximately 6.6 milliliters of peripheral venous blood were collected in EDTA tubes. PBMCs were isolated by Ficoll-Paque Plus density-gradient centrifugation. Right after collection, samples were placed at -80 degrees C and kept there until analysis. For CDR1 and CDR2, the germline V gene (reference sequence) lists SEHNR and FQNEAQ. The CDR3 has 16 amino acids, counting the end cysteine and phenylalanine. Only the CDR3 DNA stays, 48 bases, in frame from base 1.

The source was PBMCs, collected before or after stereotactic body radiation therapy (not recorded which). The sequence links TRBV7-9 to TRBJ2-5; 9 junctional bases match TRBD1. The J call may be wrong; the DNA end is better matched by TRBJ2-1. This sequence was found in a donor over 45 with non-small cell lung cancer. The CDR3 region reads CANSLLQGASYNEQFF. Read as DNA, the sequence is TGTGCCAACAGCTTATTACAGGGGGCGTCCTACAATGAGCAGTTCTTC.